The present entry profiles one T cell receptor beta chain with its context. Data came from immunoSEQ multiplex PCR; TCRdb stores just in-frame clones and leaves some out. The table shows approximately 350,000 clones, with roughly 87% occurring only once. This specimen belongs to a study of blood T cell repertoires in COVID-19. Study background: COVID-19 samples, acute and convalescent, were from the United States, Italy and Spain. T cells, B-cell-depleted T cells, or PBMCs provided the cDNA or gDNA that served as material.

The CDR3 has 11 residues. V dropped 6 bases and J dropped 3 bases, with 7 bases sitting between them. CDR1 and CDR2 (germline): SQVTM, ANQGSEA. Recruits, aged roughly 18 to 89 years, lived in 24 US areas. Cohort allocation depended upon clinical history that participants reported. The V call is TRBV29-1, the J call TRBJ2-3; weak D call: TRBD1 (5 bases). The clonotype comes from a woman aged 45 to 65 who had recovered from COVID-19. The sequencing sample was made of PBMCs or T cells enriched from blood (not recorded which). The CDR3 reads CSVRQTDTQYF. The CDR3 DNA reads as TGCAGCGTCCGACAGACAGATACGCAGTATTTT.